The clone carrying this T cell receptor beta chain was seen a few times. What it binds is unknown. This entry is derived from a study of regulatory T cells in long-lasting Graves disease. The overall study: With positive TSH receptor antibodies and over 5 years of antithyroid drugs, Graves' disease was considered persistent. Overall study findings and caveats: Persistent disease was characterized by preferential usage of TRBV28, TRBJ1-2 and TRBJ2-5. Patients whose Graves' disease persisted exhibited lower TCR diversity than those newly diagnosed.

Germline V gene sequence: CDR1 MGHRA, CDR2 YSYEKL. The CDR3 spans 17 residues. The V and J ends lost 0 bases and 4 bases, in that order; junction bases with no gene match: 7. The TCR beta library used iRepertoire HTBI primers with Arm-PCR amplification of CDR3. From the multiplex PCR reads, TCRdb called clonotypes with MiXCR, one entry per CDR3 protein. The table has about 470,000 distinct CDR3 sequences, 20% seen once. Documented time point: persistent/refractory GD, antithyroid drugs over 5 years with positive TRAb. Extracted RNA from PBMCs served as the source of the TCR library. This receptor was taken from a female donor with Graves disease. The V call is TRBV4-1, the J call TRBJ1-5; TRBD1 aligns across 9 bases. The sample consisted of peripheral blood mononuclear cells (PBMCs), taken when the disease was refractory, from a patient treated with antithyroid drugs. The CDR3 is CASSQDTGGNRNQPQHF. As DNA, the CDR3 is TGCGCCAGCAGCCAAGATACAGGGGGCAACAGAAATCAGCCCCAGCATTTT.